This entry lists 25 T cell receptor beta chains sequenced from one sample in a study of OX40 agonist ivuxolimab in advanced cancers. Produced via immunoSEQ multiplex PCR; TCRdb's table is partial and in-frame only. Of more than 40,000 clones in the sample, roughly 90% were seen once. Material: CD4+ or CD8+ T cells sorted from blood, obtained in a trial of the OX40 agonist ivuxolimab. The receptors come from an adult with an advanced solid tumor such as melanoma, head and neck, liver or kidney cancer.

In this sample, this clone turned up once. The J gene is TRBJ2-3, the V gene TRBV18, with a possible D match to TRBD2 (6 bases). The CDR3 covers 14 residues. Trimming took off 8 bases at V and 6 bases at J, with 18 bases between the two ends. Germline values: CDR1 KGHSH, CDR2 LQKENI. CDR3 sequence: CASLTPGSGDTQYF. DNA of the CDR3: TGTGCCAGCCTCACGCCAGGGAGCGGGGATACGCAGTATTTT.

The chain recombines TRBV6-4 with TRBJ2-3, with D perhaps TRBD2 (6 bases). Trimming removed 6 bases at V and 4 bases at J, with 20 bases between. Per the germline V gene, CDR1 is MRHNA and CDR2 is SNTAGT. CDR3 length: 16 amino acids. The CDR3 protein is CASSPSRDGGPDTQYF. The DNA of the CDR3 is TGTGCCAGCAGCCCCAGTCGAGACGGGGGACCAGATACGCAGTATTTT.

V usage is TRBV4-3 and J usage is TRBJ2-3, with TRBD2 as a possible D gene (6 bases). The CDR3 length is 16 residues. The ends were cut back, 2 bases at V and 1 base at J, with 13 bases in the middle. CDR1 and CDR2 (germline): LGHNA, YSLEER. The CDR3 region is CASSQRLVAGTDTQYF. The CDR3 nucleotides read TGCGCCAGCAGCCAACGACTAGTGGCGGGCACAGATACGCAGTATTTT.

V is TRBV9 and J is TRBJ2-1; 7 positions agree with TRBD2. Germline assignment: CDR1 SGDLS and CDR2 YYNGEE. The CDR3 has 16 residues. V gave up 0 bases and J gave up 7 bases; unmatched junction bases: 10. DNA for the CDR3: TGTGCCAGCAGCGTAGAGCCAGCGGGATATGTAAATGAGCAGTTCTTC. Encoded protein: CASSVEPAGYVNEQFF.

The rearrangement uses TRBV27 and TRBJ1-2; D uncertain. In germline, CDR1 is MNHEY, CDR2 SMNVEV (reference sequence). Trimming cost V 3 bases and J 3 bases, with 11 bases left between them. This CDR3 spans 14 amino acids. The chain's CDR3 is CASSFSGRYYGYTF. The CDR3 coding sequence is TGTGCCAGCAGTTTTTCAGGCCGCTACTATGGCTACACCTTC.

The chain has TRBV7-9 and TRBJ1-1, with D possibly TRBD1 on 5 matching bases. The germline gives CDR1 SEHNR, CDR2 FQNEAQ (reference sequence). This CDR3 has 15 residues. V was trimmed by 4 bases and J by 8 bases, leaving 20 bases between them. The CDR3 DNA reads TGTGCCAGCAGCTCCTCGTCGGCGGCAGGGAAAGAAGCTTTCTTT. Its translation: CASSSSSAAGKEAFF.

The chain is built from TRBV6-5 and TRBJ2-5, with 9 bases matching TRBD1. Germline V gene sequence: CDR1 MNHEY, CDR2 SVGAGI. Trimming removed 5 bases from V and 4 bases from J; junction bases left unmatched: 5. This CDR3 has 14 amino acids. DNA for the CDR3: TGTGCCAGCAGTCTTACAGGGGGCGCAGAGACCCAGTACTTC. Encoded protein: CASSLTGGAETQYF.

J is TRBJ1-1 and V is TRBV5-1; TRBD1 aligns across 8 bases. The ends lost 3 bases at V and 0 bases at J; junction bases unmatched: 10. Germline CDR1 and CDR2: SGHRS and YFSETQ. The CDR3 runs to 17 residues. The CDR3 spells CASSSDRAGSMNTEAFF. Here the CDR3 DNA reads TGCGCCAGCAGCTCGGACAGGGCGGGGTCCATGAACACTGAAGCTTTCTTT.

This chain links TRBV20-1 with TRBJ2-3; D gene unclear. This CDR3 has 10 residues. Per the germline V gene, CDR1 is DFQATT and CDR2 is SNEGSKA (reference sequence). Trimming removed 1 base at V and 5 bases at J, with 1 base between. This chain's CDR3 is CSARVDTQYF. The DNA of the CDR3 is TGCAGTGCTAGAGTAGATACGCAGTATTTT.

The chain recombines TRBV4-1 with TRBJ2-3, with a possible D match to TRBD1 (6 bases). Germline CDR1 is MGHRA and CDR2 is YSYEKL. CDR3 length equals 16 residues. Trimming left V 2 bases short and J 0 bases short, with 12 bases between. This CDR3 is CASSQRTETSTDTQYF. DNA of the CDR3: TGCGCCAGCAGCCAACGGACAGAAACTAGCACAGATACGCAGTATTTT.

This clone appeared once. The rearrangement links TRBV7-9 to TRBJ2-2; D remains ambiguous. The CDR3 length is 14 residues. Germline values: CDR1 SEHNR, CDR2 FQNEAQ (reference sequence). The ends were cut back, 1 base at V and 8 bases at J, with 11 bases in the middle. This CDR3 reads CASSLVRPAGELFF. CDR3 nucleotides: TGTGCCAGCAGCTTAGTTCGTCCGGCTGGGGAGCTGTTTTTT.

This sequence joins TRBV7-9 and TRBJ2-7, with a weak D call TRBD2 (6 bases). CDR1 is SEHNR, CDR2 FQNEAQ, per germline (reference sequence). The CDR3 is made up of 14 amino acids. V dropped 4 bases and J dropped 3 bases, with 13 bases sitting between them. The CDR3 sequence: CASSSRLGGYEQYF. CDR3 sequence (DNA): TGTGCCAGCAGCTCCAGACTGGGAGGCTACGAGCAGTACTTC. The whole variable domain, filled in from reference TRBV7-9 and TRBJ2-7, reads DTGVSQNPRHKITKRGQNVTFRCDPISEHNRLYWYRQTLGQGPEFLTYFQNEAQLEKSRLLSDRFSAERPKGSFSTLEIQRTEQGDSAMYLCASSSRLGGYEQYFGPGTRLTVT.

The V call is TRBV27, the J call TRBJ2-1, with D unresolved. Germline lookup yields CDR1 MNHEY and CDR2 SMNVEV (reference sequence). The CDR3 is 14 amino acids. CDR3 region: CATGVQSSYNEQFF. The DNA for the CDR3 is TGTGCAACCGGAGTCCAGAGCTCCTACAATGAGCAGTTCTTC.

The chain joins TRBV2 to TRBJ2-3; 7 positions agree with TRBD2. CDR3 length: 16 residues. CDR1 and CDR2 from the germline V gene are SNHLY and FYNNEI. Germline trimming cut 4 bases from V and 2 bases from J; bases unmatched to any gene: 9. The CDR3, as DNA: TGTGCCAGCAGTGGCAGGATCCGGGACTACACAGATACGCAGTATTTT. This translates into CASSGRIRDYTDTQYF.

This clone has only one observation. The rearrangement joins TRBV7-8 to TRBJ2-1; perhaps TRBD2 as D (7 bases). Between the trimmed V and J ends, which lost 2 bases and 5 bases, there was a span of 13 bases. This CDR3 region has 15 residues. Germline V gene sequence: CDR1 SGHVS, CDR2 FQNEAQ. The CDR3 is CASSLRGRVNNEQFF. The CDR3 nucleotides are TGTGCCAGCAGCTTAAGGGGGAGGGTAAACAATGAGCAGTTCTTC.

The genes are TRBV4-3 and TRBJ1-3; D remains ambiguous. Germline V gene lookup returns CDR1 LGHNA and CDR2 YSLEER. The CDR3 loop spans 15 amino acids. V was clipped by 3 bases and J by 4 bases, with 13 bases between them. DNA for the CDR3: TGCGCCAGCAGCCACGGTACGGGGTCCGGAAACACCATATATTTT. The encoded protein is CASSHGTGSGNTIYF.

The chain carries TRBV15 and TRBJ2-1, with a weak D call TRBD2 (7 bases). Germline CDR1 LNHNV, CDR2 YYDKDF (reference sequence). The CDR3 spans 19 residues. With 0 bases removed from V and 2 bases from J, the gap between germline ends came to 20 bases. CDR3 sequence: CATSRDRGAGGGPYNEQFF. CDR3 nucleotide sequence: TGTGCCACCAGCAGAGATCGGGGGGCAGGCGGGGGCCCCTACAATGAGCAGTTCTTC.

This rearrangement joins TRBV2 to TRBJ1-3; D gene unclear. V lost 2 bases, J lost 0 bases, and 8 bases lay in between. The CDR3 spans 15 residues. Germline lookup yields CDR1 SNHLY and CDR2 FYNNEI. The CDR3 here is CASSERASSGNTIYF. CDR3 nucleotide sequence: TGTGCCAGCAGTGAAAGAGCGAGCTCTGGAAACACCATATATTTT.

The rearrangement links TRBV27 to TRBJ2-7; 7 nucleotides line up with TRBD1. This CDR3 region has 15 residues. Germline loops: CDR1 MNHEY, CDR2 SMNVEV (reference sequence). J was trimmed by 2 bases and V by 3 bases; bases with no gene match: 7. The CDR3 DNA reads as TGTGCCAGCAGTTTGGGCAGGGGGACCACCTACGAGCAGTACTTC. Translation: CASSLGRGTTYEQYF.

The chain joins TRBV6-1 to TRBJ2-2, with D unresolved. Germline V CDR1 and CDR2: MNHNS, SASEGT. The V and J ends lost 2 bases and 0 bases respectively, with 19 bases between them. The CDR3 loop spans 19 amino acids. Here the CDR3 reads CASSESIYWADSNTGELFF. The CDR3 coding sequence is TGTGCCAGCAGTGAATCGATTTACTGGGCAGATTCGAACACCGGGGAGCTGTTTTTT.

This clone was counted once. V gene TRBV7-8 combines with J gene TRBJ1-2; the D gene is possibly TRBD1 (6 bases). V was shortened by 4 bases and J by 7 bases, with 16 bases between the two germline ends. The CDR3 contains 14 residues. Germline CDR1 reads SGHVS; CDR2 reads FQNEAQ. This chain's CDR3 is CASSSSTGLGGYTF. CDR3 nucleotide sequence: TGTGCCAGCAGCTCGTCGACAGGACTGGGTGGCTACACCTTC.

The chain employs TRBV11-3 and TRBJ2-1; 8 nucleotides align to TRBD2. There are 15 residues in the CDR3. V was pared by 6 bases and J by 3 bases, with 7 bases of the junction left unmatched. The germline CDR1 and CDR2 sequences are SGHNT and YENEEA. The CDR3 DNA reads as TGTGCCAGCAGTCGTGTCGGGGGGGACTACAATGAGCAGTTCTTC. Translating gives CASSRVGGDYNEQFF.

This clone showed up just once. The chain links TRBV27 to TRBJ1-2; D uncertain. This CDR3 comprises 13 residues. Germline V gene lookup returns CDR1 MNHEY and CDR2 SMNVEV (reference sequence). V lost 6 bases and J 8 bases, leaving 16 bases between the germline ends. The CDR3 nucleotides read TGTGCCAGCAGCCCGAGCCCTCTTGGCGGCTACACCTTC. It specifies CASSPSPLGGYTF.

This chain links TRBV6-5 with TRBJ2-5; D unclear. CDR3 length: 14 amino acids. Germline V gene lookup returns CDR1 MNHEY and CDR2 SVGAGI. V shed 6 bases and J shed 1 base, with 12 bases lying between them. CDR3 protein: CASRPSRPQETQYF. The CDR3 DNA follows: TGTGCCAGCAGGCCATCCCGTCCCCAAGAGACCCAGTACTTC.

In this sample, this clone turned up once. The CDR3 region has the DNA TGTGCCAGCAGTCCTGACAGGGGATTTTTCTATGGCTACACCTTC. It codes for CASSPDRGFFYGYTF. The chain combines TRBV6-4 with TRBJ1-2; 8 nucleotides line up with TRBD1. Germline loops: CDR1 MRHNA, CDR2 SNTAGT. The CDR3 covers 15 residues. V was clipped by 5 bases and J by 4 bases; unmatched bases: 9.